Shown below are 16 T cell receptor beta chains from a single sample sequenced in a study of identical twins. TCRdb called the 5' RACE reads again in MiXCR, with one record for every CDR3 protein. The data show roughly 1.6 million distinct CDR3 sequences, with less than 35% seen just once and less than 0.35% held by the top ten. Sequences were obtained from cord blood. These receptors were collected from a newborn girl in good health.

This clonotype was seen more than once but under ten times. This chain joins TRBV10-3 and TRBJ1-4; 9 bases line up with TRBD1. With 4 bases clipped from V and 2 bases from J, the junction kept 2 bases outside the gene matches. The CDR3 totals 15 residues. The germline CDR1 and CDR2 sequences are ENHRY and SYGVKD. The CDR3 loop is CAISAGQGTNEKLFF. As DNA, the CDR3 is TGTGCCATCAGTGCCGGACAGGGGACTAATGAAAAACTGTTTTTT.

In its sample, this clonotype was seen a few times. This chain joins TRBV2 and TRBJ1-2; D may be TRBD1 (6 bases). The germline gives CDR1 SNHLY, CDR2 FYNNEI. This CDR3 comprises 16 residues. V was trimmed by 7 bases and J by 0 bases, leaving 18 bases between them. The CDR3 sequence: CASTQTTGASNYGYTF. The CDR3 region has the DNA TGTGCCAGCACCCAGACAACGGGGGCTTCTAACTATGGCTACACCTTC.

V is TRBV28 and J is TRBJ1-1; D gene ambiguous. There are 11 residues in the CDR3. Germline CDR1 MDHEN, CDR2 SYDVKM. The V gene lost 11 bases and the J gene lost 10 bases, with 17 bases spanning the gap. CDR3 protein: CACWASSGAFF. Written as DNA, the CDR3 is TGTGCCTGCTGGGCCTCCTCCGGAGCTTTCTTT.

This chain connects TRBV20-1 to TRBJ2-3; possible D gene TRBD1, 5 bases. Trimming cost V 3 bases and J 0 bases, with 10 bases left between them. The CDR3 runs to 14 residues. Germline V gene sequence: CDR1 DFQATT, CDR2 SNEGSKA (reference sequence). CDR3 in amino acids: CSASRAWSTDTQYF. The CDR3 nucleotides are TGCAGTGCTAGCAGGGCGTGGAGCACAGATACGCAGTATTTT.

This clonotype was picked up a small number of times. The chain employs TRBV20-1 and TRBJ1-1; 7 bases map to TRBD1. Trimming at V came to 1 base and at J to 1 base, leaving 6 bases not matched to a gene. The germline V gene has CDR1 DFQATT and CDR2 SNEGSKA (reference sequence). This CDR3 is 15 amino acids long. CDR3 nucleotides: TGCAGTGCTAGAGGGCATGGGACAGCGAACACTGAAGCTTTCTTT. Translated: CSARGHGTANTEAFF.

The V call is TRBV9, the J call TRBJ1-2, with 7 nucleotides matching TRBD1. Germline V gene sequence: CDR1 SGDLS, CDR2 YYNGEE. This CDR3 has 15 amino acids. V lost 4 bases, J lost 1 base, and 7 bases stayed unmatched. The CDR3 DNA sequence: TGTGCCAGCAGCCCCCGGGACAGAAGTAACTATGGCTACACCTTC. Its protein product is CASSPRDRSNYGYTF. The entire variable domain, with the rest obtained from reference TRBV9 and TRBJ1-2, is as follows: DSGVTQTPKHLITATGQRVTLRCSPRSGDLSVYWYQQSLDQGLQFLIQYYNGEERAKGNILERFSAQQFPDLHSELNLSSLELGDSALYFCASSPRDRSNYGYTFGSGTRLTVV.

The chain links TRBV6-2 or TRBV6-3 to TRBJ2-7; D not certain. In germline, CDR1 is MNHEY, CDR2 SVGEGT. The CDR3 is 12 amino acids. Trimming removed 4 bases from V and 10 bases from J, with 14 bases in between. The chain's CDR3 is CASSSDTWAQYF. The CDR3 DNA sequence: TGTGCCAGCAGTTCCGATACCTGGGCCCAGTACTTC.

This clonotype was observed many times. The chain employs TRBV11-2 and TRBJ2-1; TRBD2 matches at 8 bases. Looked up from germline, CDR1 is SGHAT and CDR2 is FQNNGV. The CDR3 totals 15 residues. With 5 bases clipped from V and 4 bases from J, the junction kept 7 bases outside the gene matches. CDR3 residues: CASSLGTSRYNEQFF. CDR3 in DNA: TGTGCCAGCAGCCTCGGGACTAGTAGATACAATGAGCAGTTCTTC. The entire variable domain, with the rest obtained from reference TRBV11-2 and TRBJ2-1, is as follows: EAGVAQSPRYKIIEKRQSVAFWCNPISGHATLYWYQQILGQGPKLLIQFQNNGVVDDSQLPKDRFSAERLKGVDSTLKIQPAKLEDSAVYLCASSLGTSRYNEQFFGPGTRLTVL.

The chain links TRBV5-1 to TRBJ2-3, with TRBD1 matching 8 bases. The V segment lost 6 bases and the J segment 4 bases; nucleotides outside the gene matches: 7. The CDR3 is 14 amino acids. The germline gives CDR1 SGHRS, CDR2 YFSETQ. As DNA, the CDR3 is TGCGCCAGCACACTCGGACAGGGCCCAGATACGCAGTATTTT. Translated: CASTLGQGPDTQYF.

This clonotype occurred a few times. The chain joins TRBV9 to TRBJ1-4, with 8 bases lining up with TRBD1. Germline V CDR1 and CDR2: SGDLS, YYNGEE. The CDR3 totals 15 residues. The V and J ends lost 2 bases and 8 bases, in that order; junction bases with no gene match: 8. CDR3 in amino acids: CASSVAQGEGEKLFF. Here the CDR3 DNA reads TGTGCCAGCAGCGTCGCACAGGGGGAGGGCGAAAAACTGTTTTTT. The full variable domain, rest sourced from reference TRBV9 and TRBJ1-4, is DSGVTQTPKHLITATGQRVTLRCSPRSGDLSVYWYQQSLDQGLQFLIQYYNGEERAKGNILERFSAQQFPDLHSELNLSSLELGDSALYFCASSVAQGEGEKLFFGSGTQLSVL.

The CDR3 here is CASSLDIKGTSGSYEQYF. The CDR3 DNA sequence: TGTGCCAGCAGCTTAGATATTAAAGGGACTAGCGGGTCGTACGAGCAGTACTTC. The chain uses TRBV11-2 and TRBJ2-7, with TRBD2 matching 12 bases. Germline-derived CDR1 and CDR2 are SGHAT and FQNNGV. J was trimmed by 4 bases and V by 0 bases; bases with no gene match: 10. The CDR3 loop spans 18 amino acids.

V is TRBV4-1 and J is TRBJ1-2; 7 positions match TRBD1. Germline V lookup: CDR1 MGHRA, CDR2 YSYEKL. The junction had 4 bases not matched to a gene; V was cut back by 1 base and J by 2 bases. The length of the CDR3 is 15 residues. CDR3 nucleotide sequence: TGCGCCAGCAGCCAAGGGCTCAGGGGGAACTATGGCTACACCTTC. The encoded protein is CASSQGLRGNYGYTF.

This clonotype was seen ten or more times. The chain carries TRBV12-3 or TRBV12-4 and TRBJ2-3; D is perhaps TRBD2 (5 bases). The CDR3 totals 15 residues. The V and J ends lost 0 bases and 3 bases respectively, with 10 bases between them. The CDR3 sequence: CASSLAGEGTDTQYF. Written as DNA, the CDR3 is TGTGCCAGCAGTTTAGCGGGAGAAGGTACAGATACGCAGTATTTT.

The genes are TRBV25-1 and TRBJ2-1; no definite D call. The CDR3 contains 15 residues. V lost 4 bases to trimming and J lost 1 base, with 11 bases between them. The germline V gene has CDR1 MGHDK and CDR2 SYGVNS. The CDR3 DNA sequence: TGTGCCAGCAGTGTGGACGGAACATCCTACAATGAGCAGTTCTTC. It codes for CASSVDGTSYNEQFF. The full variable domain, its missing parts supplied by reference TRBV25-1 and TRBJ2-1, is EADIYQTPRYLVIGTGKKITLECSQTMGHDKMYWYQQDPGMELHLIHYSYGVNSTEKGDLSSESTVSRIRTEHFPLTLESARPSHTSQYLCASSVDGTSYNEQFFGPGTRLTVL.

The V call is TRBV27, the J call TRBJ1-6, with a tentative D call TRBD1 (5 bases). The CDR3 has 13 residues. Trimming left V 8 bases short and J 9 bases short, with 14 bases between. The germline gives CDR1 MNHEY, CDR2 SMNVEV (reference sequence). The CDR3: CASREWGGSPLHF. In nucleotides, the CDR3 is TGTGCCAGCCGGGAGTGGGGGGGTTCACCCCTCCACTTT.

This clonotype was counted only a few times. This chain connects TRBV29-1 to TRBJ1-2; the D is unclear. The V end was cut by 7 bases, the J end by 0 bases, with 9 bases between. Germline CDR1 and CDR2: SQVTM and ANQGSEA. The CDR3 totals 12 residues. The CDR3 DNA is TGCAGCGGCACGGATCCTAACTATGGCTACACCTTC. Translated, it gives CSGTDPNYGYTF.